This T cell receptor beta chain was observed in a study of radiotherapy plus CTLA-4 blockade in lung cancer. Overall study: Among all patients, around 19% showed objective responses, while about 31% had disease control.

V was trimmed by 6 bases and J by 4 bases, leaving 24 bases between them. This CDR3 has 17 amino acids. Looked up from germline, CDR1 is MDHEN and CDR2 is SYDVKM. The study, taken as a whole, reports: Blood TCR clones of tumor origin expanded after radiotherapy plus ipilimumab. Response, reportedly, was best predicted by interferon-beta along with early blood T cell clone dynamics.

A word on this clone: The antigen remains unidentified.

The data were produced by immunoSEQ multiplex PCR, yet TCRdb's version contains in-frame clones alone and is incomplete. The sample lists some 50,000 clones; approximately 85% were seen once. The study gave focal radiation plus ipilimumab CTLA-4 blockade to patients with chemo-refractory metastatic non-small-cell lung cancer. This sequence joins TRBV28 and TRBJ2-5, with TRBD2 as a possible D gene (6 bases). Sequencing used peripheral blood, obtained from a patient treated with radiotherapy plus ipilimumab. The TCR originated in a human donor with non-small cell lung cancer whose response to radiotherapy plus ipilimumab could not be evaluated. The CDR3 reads CASSPLALAGWRETQYF. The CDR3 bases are TGTGCCAGCAGCCCTTTGGCCCTGGCGGGATGGCGAGAGACCCAGTACTTC.